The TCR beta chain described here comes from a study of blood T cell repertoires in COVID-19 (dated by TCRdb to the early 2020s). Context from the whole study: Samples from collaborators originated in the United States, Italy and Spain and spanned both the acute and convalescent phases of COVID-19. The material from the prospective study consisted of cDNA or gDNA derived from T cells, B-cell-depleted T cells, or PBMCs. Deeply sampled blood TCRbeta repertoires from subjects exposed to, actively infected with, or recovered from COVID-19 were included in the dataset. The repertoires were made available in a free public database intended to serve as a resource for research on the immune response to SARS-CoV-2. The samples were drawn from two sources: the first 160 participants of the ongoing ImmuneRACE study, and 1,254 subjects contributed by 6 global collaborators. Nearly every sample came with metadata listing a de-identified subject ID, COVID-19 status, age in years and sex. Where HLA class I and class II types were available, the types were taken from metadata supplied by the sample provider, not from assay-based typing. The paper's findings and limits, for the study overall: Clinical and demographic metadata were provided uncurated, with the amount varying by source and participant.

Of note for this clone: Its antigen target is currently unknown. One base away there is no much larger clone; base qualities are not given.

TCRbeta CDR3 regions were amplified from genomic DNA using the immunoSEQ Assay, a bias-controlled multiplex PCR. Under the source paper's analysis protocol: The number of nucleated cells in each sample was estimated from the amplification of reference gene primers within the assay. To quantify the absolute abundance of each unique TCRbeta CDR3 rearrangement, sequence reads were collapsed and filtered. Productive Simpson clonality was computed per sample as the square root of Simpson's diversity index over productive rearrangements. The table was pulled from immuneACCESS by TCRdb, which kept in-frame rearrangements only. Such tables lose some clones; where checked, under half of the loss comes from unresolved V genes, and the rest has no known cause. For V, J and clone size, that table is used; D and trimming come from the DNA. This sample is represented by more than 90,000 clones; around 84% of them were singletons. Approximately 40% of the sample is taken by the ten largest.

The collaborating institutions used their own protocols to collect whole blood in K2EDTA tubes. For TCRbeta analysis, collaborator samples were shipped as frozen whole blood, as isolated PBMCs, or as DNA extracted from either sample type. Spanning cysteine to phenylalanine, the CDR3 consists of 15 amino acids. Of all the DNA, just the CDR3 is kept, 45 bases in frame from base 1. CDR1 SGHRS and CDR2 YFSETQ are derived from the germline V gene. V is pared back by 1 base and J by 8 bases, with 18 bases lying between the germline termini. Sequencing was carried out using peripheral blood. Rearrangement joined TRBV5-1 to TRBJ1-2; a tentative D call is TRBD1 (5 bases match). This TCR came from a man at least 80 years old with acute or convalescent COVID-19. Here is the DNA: TGCGCCAGCAGCTTGACCCGGGGGATCTCGGAGGGCTACACCTTC. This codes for CASSLTRGISEGYTF. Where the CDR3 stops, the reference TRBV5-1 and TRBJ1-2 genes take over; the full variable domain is KAGVTQTPRYLIKTRGQQVTLSCSPISGHRSVSWYQQTPGQGLQFLFEYFSETQRNKGNFPGRFSGRQFSNSRSEMNVSTLELGDSALYLCASSLTRGISEGYTFGSGTRLTVV.